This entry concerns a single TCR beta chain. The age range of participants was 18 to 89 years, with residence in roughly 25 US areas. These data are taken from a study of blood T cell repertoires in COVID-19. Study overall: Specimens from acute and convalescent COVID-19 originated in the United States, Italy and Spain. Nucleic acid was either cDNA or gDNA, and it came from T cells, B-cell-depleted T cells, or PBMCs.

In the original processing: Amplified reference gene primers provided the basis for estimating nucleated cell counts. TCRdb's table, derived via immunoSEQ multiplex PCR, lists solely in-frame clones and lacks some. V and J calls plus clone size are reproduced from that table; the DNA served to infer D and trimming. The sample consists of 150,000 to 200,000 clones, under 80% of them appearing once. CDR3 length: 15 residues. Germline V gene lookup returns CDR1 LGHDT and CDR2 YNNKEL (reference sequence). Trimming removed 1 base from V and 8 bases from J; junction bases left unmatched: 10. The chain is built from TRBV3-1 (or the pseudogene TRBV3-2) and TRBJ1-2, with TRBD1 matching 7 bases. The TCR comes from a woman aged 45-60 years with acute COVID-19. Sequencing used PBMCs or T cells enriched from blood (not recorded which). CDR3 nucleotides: TGTGCCAGCAGCCAAGCACACAGGGGCTCCCAGGGCTACACCTTC. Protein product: CASSQAHRGSQGYTF.